Listed below are T cell receptor beta chains from one sample, sequenced in a study of cytomegalovirus exposure and HLA in healthy donors. TCRdb's copy holds only in-frame clones and misses some; the assay was immunoSEQ multiplex PCR. The repertoire has 160,000 or so clones, about 86% of them found once; the top ten carry roughly 1.4%. Sequenced sample: PBMCs. These receptor sequences come from a woman in her twenties or thirties in good health and CMV-seronegative. CDR3s include the opening cysteine and the closing phenylalanine or tryptophan. A D gene is named only where the DNA matches it firmly. A row's size may be missing; if present it is once, few, many or a size class.

V: TRBV19; D: NA; size: NA; J: TRBJ1-5; CDR3: CASSIGLSPNQPQHF
V: TRBV5-1; D: TRBD2; size: NA; J: TRBJ2-3; CDR3: CASSLTSGGADTQYF
V: TRBV9; D: NA; size: NA; J: TRBJ1-6; CDR3: CASSVGGTRGNSPLHF
V: TRBV6-6; D: TRBD1; size: once; J: TRBJ2-1; CDR3: CASRSTGGSEQFF
V: TRBV29-1; D: TRBD1; size: NA; J: TRBJ1-4; CDR3: CSVQGAATNEKLFF
V: TRBV6-1; D: NA; size: NA; J: TRBJ1-5; CDR3: CASRTDGNNQPQHF
V: TRBV2; D: TRBD2; size: NA; J: TRBJ2-3; CDR3: CASSGTSGGTDTQYF
V: TRBV6-5; D: NA; size: NA; J: TRBJ1-4; CDR3: CASRRTNEKLFF
V: TRBV7-8; D: TRBD1; size: few; J: TRBJ1-6; CDR3: CASSLITGTGVLSPLHF
V: TRBV5-1; D: TRBD1; size: NA; J: TRBJ2-7; CDR3: CASREGQGYEQYF
V: TRBV5-6; D: TRBD1; size: NA; J: TRBJ1-5; CDR3: CASSGQGRGQPQHF
V: TRBV2; D: NA; size: NA; J: TRBJ1-1; CDR3: CASKGGIYTEAFF
V: TRBV10-3; D: NA; size: NA; J: TRBJ1-2; CDR3: CAISDRVELYGYTF
V: TRBV30; D: TRBD1; size: NA; J: TRBJ2-1; CDR3: CAWRGGQGSYNEQFF
V: TRBV7-2; D: TRBD2; size: NA; J: TRBJ2-1; CDR3: CASSSLAGAYNEQFF
V: TRBV27; D: NA; size: NA; J: TRBJ2-7; CDR3: CASSSSGPYEQYF
V: TRBV2; D: NA; size: NA; J: TRBJ2-1; CDR3: CARGEGVF
V: TRBV4-3; D: TRBD1; size: NA; J: TRBJ2-7; CDR3: CASSQPGQASYEQYF
V: TRBV6-5; D: NA; size: NA; J: TRBJ2-7; CDR3: CASSYGQGTFEQYF
V: TRBV27; D: TRBD1; size: NA; J: TRBJ2-1; CDR3: CASRAQGARNEQFF
V: TRBV5-4; D: NA; size: once; J: TRBJ1-2; CDR3: CASSTRSSPSYGYTF
V: TRBV9; D: NA; size: NA; J: TRBJ1-2; CDR3: CASSVLTTGSPNYGYTF
V: TRBV18; D: TRBD1; size: NA; J: TRBJ2-3; CDR3: CASFLTGGSTDTQYF
V: TRBV21-1; D: NA; size: NA; J: TRBJ1-2; CDR3: CASSKVRNRDGYTF
V: TRBV27; D: NA; size: NA; J: TRBJ2-7; CDR3: CASSPTGRSYEQYF
V: TRBV7-2; D: TRBD2; size: NA; J: TRBJ2-1; CDR3: CASSQRLATYVGSEQFF
V: TRBV12-5; D: TRBD1; size: NA; J: TRBJ2-7; CDR3: CASGLADRVSYEQYF
V: TRBV7-2; D: NA; size: once; J: TRBJ1-3; CDR3: CASSSLAGGVNTIYF
V: TRBV13; D: TRBD1; size: NA; J: TRBJ1-4; CDR3: CASSPQGAWEKLFF